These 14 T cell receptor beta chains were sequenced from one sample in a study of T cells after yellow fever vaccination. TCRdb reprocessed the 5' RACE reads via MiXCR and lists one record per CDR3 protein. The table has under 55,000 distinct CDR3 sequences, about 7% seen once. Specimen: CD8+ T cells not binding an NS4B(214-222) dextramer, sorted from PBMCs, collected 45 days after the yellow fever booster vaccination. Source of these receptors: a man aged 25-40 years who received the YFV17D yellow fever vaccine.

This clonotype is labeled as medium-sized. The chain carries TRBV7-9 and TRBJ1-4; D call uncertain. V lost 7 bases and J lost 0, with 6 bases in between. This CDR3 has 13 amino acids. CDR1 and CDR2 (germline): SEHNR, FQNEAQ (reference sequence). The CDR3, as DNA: TGTGCCAGCACTCTCGCAACTAATGAAAAACTGTTTTTT. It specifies CASTLATNEKLFF. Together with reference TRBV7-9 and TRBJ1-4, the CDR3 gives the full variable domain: DTGVSQNPRHKITKRGQNVTFRCDPISEHNRLYWYRQTLGQGPEFLTYFQNEAQLEKSRLLSDRFSAERPKGSFSTLEIQRTEQGDSAMYLCASTLATNEKLFFGSGTQLSVL.

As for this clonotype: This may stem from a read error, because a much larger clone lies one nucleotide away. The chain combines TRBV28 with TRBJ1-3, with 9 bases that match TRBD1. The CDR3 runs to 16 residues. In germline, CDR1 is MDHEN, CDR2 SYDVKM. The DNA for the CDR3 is TGTGCCAGCAGTTTAGGAACAGGGGGCGTTGGAAACACCAAATATTTT. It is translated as CASSLGTGGVGNTKYF.

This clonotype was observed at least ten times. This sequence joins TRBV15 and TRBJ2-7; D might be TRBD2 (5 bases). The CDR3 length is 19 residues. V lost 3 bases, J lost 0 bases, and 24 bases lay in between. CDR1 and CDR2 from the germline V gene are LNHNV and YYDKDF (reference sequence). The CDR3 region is CATSSAGGANDPDSYEQYF. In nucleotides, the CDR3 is TGTGCCACCAGCAGCGCTGGAGGAGCGAACGACCCAGACTCCTACGAGCAGTACTTC.

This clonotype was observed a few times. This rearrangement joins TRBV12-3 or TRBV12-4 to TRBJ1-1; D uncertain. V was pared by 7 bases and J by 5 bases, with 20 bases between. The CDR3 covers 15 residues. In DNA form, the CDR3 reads TGTGCCAGCACTCTCACCCCGGACCGGAGGACTGAAGCTTTCTTT. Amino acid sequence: CASTLTPDRRTEAFF.

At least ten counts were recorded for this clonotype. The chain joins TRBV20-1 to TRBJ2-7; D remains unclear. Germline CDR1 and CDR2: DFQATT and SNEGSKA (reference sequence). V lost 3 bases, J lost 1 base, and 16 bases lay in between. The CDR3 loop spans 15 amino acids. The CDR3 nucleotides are TGCAGTGCTAGCAACTTACGAGAGACATCCTACGAGCAGTACTTC. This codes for CSASNLRETSYEQYF.

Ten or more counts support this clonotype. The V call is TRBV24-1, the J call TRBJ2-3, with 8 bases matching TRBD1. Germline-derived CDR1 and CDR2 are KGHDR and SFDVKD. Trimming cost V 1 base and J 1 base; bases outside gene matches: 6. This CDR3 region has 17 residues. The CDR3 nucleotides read TGTGCCACCAGTGATTTACCTGGACAGGGAGGCACAGATACGCAGTATTTT. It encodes CATSDLPGQGGTDTQYF.

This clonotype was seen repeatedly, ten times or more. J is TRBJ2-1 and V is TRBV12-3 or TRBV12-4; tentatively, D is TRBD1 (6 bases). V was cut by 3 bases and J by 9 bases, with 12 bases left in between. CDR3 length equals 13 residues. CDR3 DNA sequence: TGTGCCAGCAGTTTGTACAGGGAAGGTGAGCAGTTCTTC. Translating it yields CASSLYREGEQFF.

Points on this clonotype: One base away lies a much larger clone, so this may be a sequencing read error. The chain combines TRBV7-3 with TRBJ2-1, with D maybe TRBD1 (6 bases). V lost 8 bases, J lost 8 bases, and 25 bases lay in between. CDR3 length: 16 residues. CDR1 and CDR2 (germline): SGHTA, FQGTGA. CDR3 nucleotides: TGTGCCAGCTGCTATGGGGGCCAGCGGCGGGTCGATGAGCAGTTCTTC. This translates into CASCYGGQRRVDEQFF. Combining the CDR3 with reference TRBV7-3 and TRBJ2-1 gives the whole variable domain GAGVSQTPSNKVTEKGKYVELRCDPISGHTALYWYRQSLGQGPEFLIYFQGTGAADDSGLPNDRFFAVRPEGSVSTLKIQRTERGDSAVYLCASCYGGQRRVDEQFFGPGTRLTVL.

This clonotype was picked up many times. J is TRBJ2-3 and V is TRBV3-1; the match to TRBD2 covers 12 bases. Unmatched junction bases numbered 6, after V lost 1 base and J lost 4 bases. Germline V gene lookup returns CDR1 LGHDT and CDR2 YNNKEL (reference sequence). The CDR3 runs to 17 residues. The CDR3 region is CASSQGLAGVVADTQYF. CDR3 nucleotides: TGTGCCAGCAGCCAAGGACTAGCGGGAGTCGTGGCAGATACGCAGTATTTT.

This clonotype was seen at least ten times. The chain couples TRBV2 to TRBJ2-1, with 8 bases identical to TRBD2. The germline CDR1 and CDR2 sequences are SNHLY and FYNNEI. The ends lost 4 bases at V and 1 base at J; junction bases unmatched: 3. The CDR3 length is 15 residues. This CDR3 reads CASSGKRESYNEQFF. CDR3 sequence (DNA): TGTGCCAGCAGTGGGAAGCGGGAGTCCTACAATGAGCAGTTCTTC. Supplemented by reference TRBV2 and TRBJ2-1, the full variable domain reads EPEVTQTPSHQVTQMGQEVILRCVPISNHLYFYWYRQILGQKVEFLVSFYNNEISEKSEIFDDQFSVERPDGSNFTLKIRSTKLEDSAMYFCASSGKRESYNEQFFGPGTRLTVL.

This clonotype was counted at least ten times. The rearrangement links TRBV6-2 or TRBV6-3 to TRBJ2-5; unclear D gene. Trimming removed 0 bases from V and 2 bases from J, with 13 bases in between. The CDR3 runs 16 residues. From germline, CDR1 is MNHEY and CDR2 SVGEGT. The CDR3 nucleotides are TGTGCCAGCAGTTACTCATTAGGGCCGCTACAAGAGACCCAGTACTTC. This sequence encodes CASSYSLGPLQETQYF.

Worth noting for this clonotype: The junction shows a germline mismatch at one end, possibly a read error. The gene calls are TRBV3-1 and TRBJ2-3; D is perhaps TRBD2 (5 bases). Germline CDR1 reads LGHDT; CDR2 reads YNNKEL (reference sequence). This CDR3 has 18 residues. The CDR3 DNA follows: TGTGCCTGCAGCAGAAGGGAGCTCGTAGCGTTTCGCACAGATACGCAGTATTTT. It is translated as CACSRRELVAFRTDTQYF.

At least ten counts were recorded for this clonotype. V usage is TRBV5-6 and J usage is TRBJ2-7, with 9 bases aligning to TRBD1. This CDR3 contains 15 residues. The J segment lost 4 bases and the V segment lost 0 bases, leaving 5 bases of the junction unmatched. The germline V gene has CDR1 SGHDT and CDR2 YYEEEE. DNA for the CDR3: TGTGCCAGCAGCTTGGGAGGGACAGGGAGGTACGAGCAGTACTTC. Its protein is CASSLGGTGRYEQYF.

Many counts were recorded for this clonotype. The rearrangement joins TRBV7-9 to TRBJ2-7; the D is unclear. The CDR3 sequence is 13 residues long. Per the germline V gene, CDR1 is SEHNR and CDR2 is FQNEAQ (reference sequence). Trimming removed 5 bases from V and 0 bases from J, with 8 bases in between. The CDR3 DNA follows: TGTGCCAGCAGCCAGGAGAGCTCCTACGAGCAGTACTTC. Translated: CASSQESSYEQYF.